This T cell receptor (beta chain) was captured by sequencing in a study of blood T cell repertoires in COVID-19. Study in general: Samples of COVID-19 (acute and convalescent) were obtained from the United States, Italy and Spain. T cells, B-cell-depleted T cells, or PBMCs supplied cDNA or gDNA.

The table came from immunoSEQ multiplex PCR; TCRdb's copy has only in-frame clones and leaves some out. This sample has some 360,000 clones; more than 75% occur once, and the top ten carry about 2.1%. V was shortened by 3 bases and J by 8 bases, with 13 bases between the two germline ends. The CDR3 loop spans 14 amino acids. Per the germline V gene, CDR1 is LGHDT and CDR2 is YNNKEL (reference sequence). The chain couples TRBV3-1 (or the pseudogene TRBV3-2) to TRBJ1-4, with no clear D. The sequencing sample was made of peripheral blood. This TCR came from a woman aged 60-75 years with COVID-19, enrolled during active disease. The CDR3: CASSQRVSGEKLFF. CDR3 nucleotides: TGTGCCAGCAGCCAGAGGGTTTCGGGGGAAAAACTGTTTTTT.